The entry that follows covers one T cell receptor beta chain sequence. This sample was included in a study of blood T cell repertoires in COVID-19. Study-wide background: Both acute and convalescent COVID-19 samples were obtained from the United States, Italy and Spain. PBMCs, B-cell-depleted T cells, or T cells provided the cDNA or gDNA that made up the material.

The authors' processing: From reference gene primer amplification, estimates of nucleated cell counts were derived. The repertoire was sequenced with immunoSEQ multiplex PCR; TCRdb's copy has only in-frame clones and lacks some. Clone size and V and J calls were adopted from that table, with D and trimming inferred from the DNA. The data show about 180,000 clones, about 86% seen once. The sample taken for sequencing was peripheral blood. This TCR came from a man aged 45-65 years with active or convalescent COVID-19.

In DNA, the CDR3 is TGTGCCAGCACCGGACTAGCCAACAATGAGCAGTTCTTC. It specifies CASTGLANNEQFF. V gene TRBV2 combines with J gene TRBJ2-1; 8 positions agree with TRBD2. Germline CDR1 SNHLY, CDR2 FYNNEI. The CDR3 contains 13 residues. The junction had 4 bases not matched to a gene; V was cut back by 7 bases and J by 5 bases.